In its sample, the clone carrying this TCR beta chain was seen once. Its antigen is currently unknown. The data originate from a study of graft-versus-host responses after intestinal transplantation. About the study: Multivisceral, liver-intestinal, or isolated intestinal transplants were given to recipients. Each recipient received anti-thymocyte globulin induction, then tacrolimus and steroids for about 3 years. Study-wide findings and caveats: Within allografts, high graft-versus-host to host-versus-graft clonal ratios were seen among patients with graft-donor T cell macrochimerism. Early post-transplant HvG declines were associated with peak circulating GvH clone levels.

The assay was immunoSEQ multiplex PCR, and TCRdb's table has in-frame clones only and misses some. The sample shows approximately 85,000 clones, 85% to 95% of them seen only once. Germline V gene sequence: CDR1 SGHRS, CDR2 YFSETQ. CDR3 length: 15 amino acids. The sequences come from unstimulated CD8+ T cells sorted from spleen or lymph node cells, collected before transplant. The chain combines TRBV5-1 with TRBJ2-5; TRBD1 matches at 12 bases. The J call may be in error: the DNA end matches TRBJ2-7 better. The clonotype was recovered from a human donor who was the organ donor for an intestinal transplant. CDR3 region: CASSPGQGARYEQYF. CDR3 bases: TGCGCCAGCAGCCCGGGACAGGGGGCTCGATACGAGCAGTACTTC.